The present entry profiles one T cell receptor beta chain with its context. The antigen it recognizes is unknown. Qualities for individual bases were not recorded, and no much larger clone is one base off. CD8 naive samples consisted of CD45RO-negative cells that were positively selected for CCR7, yielding a CD45RA+CCR7+ population without TemRA cells. Donors were healthy HIV-negative adults with no recently reported acute infections or vaccinations. All donors were Caucasian adults living in Nashville, Tennessee, USA. After blood collection by leukapheresis, PBMCs were isolated using Ficoll-Histopaque density gradient centrifugation and then cryopreserved in the vapor phase of liquid nitrogen. Purity and quantity of every magnetically sorted T cell population were checked by analytical flow cytometry. Genomic DNA was isolated from each sorted fraction and quantified by UV absorbance on a Nanodrop 2000c.

The germline V gene (reference sequence) specifies MNHEY as CDR1 and SMNVEV as CDR2. V is cut by 5 bases and J by 2 bases, and the space between the germline ends is 13 bases. From the cysteine through the phenylalanine, the CDR3 covers 15 amino acids. The read is trimmed to its CDR3 DNA, 45 bases read in frame from base 1. The sample belongs to a study of shared clonotypes between healthy human individuals (dated by TCRdb to 2018 to 2021). For context, the study as a whole: The cohort included a few men and two women between 18 and 49 years of age. For each donor, three plates each were used for CD4 naive and CD4 memory, two plates were used for CD8 naive, and one plate was used for CD8 memory. Per donor, leukapheresis produced somewhere between about 0.8 and 9 billion PBMCs. To increase sequencing depth and limit assay-specific biases, different laboratories used diverse techniques to prepare libraries and sequence TCR repertoires. To estimate repertoire size and how much clonotype sharing occurs between individuals, the study deeply sequenced the blood TCR repertoires of about five healthy adults. General conclusions and limits of the study: The small number of donors limited the genetic and exposure-history diversity represented. Sampling was restricted to blood, and TCR repertoires in tissue are likely to differ from TCR repertoires in blood. Across four donors, around 5.4% of naive CD4, 3% to 4% of naive CD8, 2.3% of memory CD4, and about 0.4% of memory CD8 clonotypes were shared. Pairwise subsampling led to the expectation that sequencing depth would affect the degree of clonotype sharing among donors. Incomplete sequencing was indicated by rarefaction of sorted-subset datasets, despite the large sequencing depth. Higher generation probabilities were observed for clonotypes shared by all four sorted-subset donors than for non-shared clonotypes. Estimated clonotype richness was generally larger for naive than for memory subsets.

TCR CDR3 regions were amplified from genomic DNA by multiplex PCR using the deep immunoSEQ assay. Extracted genomic DNA from each cell subset was distributed evenly across all wells of several immunoSEQ 96-well plates, and each plate was treated as a replicate. Each replicate PCR for sorted subsets received roughly 0.2 ug genomic DNA, equal to roughly 30,000 T cell genomes. Purified libraries were measured with a Qubit 3.0 fluorometer, size-checked on a Bioanalyzer 2100, and measured again with the KAPA Library Quantification kit. A separate single-read 150-cycle Illumina NextSeq 550 flow cell was used to sequence each immunoSEQ 96-well plate. Regarding the original processing steps: Because the immunoSEQ output held only junctional sequences and lacked quality scores, the filtering could not match the filtering applied to full-length reads. To assign V/J genes and CDR3, sequences were annotated against IMGT germline references using PyIR, a Python wrapper for IgBLAST v1.9. Any read was removed if the V/J assignment was weak (E-value above 1e-6), the CDR3 was missing, or the read contained stop codons, out-of-frame junctions, or ambiguous translated residues. V3J clonotypes were defined as sequences sharing the same inferred V gene, J gene, and CDR3 amino acid sequence. The percentage overlap between two repertoires was calculated by dividing the number of shared unique clonotypes by the size of the smaller repertoire. Richness of each repertoire was evaluated using RTK rarefaction, the Chao1 estimator, and Recon v2.1 estimates of unobserved clonotypes. OLGA was used to compute generation probabilities for all TCRbeta clonotypes that the gDNA method yielded from a few donors. Here the immuneACCESS table is served through TCRdb, limited to in-frame sequences with V and J called. Missing clones are a known gap in these copies; in checked studies unresolved V genes cover under half, and the rest lacks a known reason. D and trimming come from the DNA, and the V and J calls and clone size come from that table. In this sample the table shows millions of clones, approximately 94% of which occur a single time. The ten biggest clones cover around 1.7% of the sample.

The TCR comes from a man younger than 35 in good health. Some clones in this sample may be carry-over from other donors' samples. Material for sequencing was naive CD8+ T cells from PBMCs. The cell subset or site label, as the study defines it: CD45RA+CCR7+. Recombination connected TRBV27 to TRBJ2-1, with TRBD1 as a weak D call on 6 bases. The DNA reads as follows: TGTGCCAGCAGTATAACAGGGAACCCCTACAATGAGCAGTTCTTC. It specifies CASSITGNPYNEQFF.